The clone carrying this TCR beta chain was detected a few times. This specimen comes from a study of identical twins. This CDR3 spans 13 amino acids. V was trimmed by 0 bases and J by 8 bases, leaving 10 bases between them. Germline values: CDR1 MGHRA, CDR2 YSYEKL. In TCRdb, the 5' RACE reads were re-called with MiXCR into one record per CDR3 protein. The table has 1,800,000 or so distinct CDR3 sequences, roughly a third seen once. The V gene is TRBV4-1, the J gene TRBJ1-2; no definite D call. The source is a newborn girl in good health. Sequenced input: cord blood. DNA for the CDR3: TGCGCCAGCAGCCAAGATCAGATCGGGGGCTACACCTTC. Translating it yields CASSQDQIGGYTF.